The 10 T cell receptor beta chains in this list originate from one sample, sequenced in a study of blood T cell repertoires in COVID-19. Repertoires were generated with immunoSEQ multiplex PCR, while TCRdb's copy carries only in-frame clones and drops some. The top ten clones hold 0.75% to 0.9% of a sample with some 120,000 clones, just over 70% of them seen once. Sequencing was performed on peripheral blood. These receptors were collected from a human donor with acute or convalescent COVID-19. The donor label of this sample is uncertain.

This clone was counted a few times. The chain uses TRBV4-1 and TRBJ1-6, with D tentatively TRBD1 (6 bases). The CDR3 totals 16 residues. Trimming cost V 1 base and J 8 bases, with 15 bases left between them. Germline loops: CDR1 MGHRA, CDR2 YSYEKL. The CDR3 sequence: CASSQAAFTGHSPLHF. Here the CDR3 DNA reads TGCGCCAGCAGCCAAGCGGCTTTTACAGGGCATTCACCCCTCCACTTT.

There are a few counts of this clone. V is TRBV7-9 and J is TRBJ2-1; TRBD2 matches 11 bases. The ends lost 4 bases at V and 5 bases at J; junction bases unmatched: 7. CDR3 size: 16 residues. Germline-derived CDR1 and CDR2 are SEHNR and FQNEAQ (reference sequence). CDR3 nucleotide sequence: TGTGCCAGCAGCTCAAACTTAGCGGGGGGGCACAATGAGCAGTTCTTC. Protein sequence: CASSSNLAGGHNEQFF.

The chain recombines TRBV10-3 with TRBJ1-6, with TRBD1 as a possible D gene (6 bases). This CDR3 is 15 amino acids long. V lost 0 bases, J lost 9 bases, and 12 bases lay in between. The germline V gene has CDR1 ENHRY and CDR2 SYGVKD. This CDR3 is CAISESKQGFSPLHF. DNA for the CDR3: TGTGCCATCAGTGAGTCGAAGCAGGGGTTTTCACCCCTCCACTTT.

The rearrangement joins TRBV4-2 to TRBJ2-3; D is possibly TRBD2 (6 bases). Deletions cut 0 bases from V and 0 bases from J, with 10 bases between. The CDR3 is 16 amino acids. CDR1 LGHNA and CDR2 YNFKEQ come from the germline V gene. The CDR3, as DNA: TGTGCCAGCAGCCAAGAACCGGGACTGAGCACAGATACGCAGTATTTT. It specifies CASSQEPGLSTDTQYF.

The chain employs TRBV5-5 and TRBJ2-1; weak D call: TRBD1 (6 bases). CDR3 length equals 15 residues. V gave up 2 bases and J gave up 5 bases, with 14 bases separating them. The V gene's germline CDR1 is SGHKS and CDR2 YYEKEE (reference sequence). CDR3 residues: CASSFSDRPNNEQFF. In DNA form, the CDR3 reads TGTGCCAGCAGCTTTAGTGACAGGCCCAACAATGAGCAGTTCTTC.

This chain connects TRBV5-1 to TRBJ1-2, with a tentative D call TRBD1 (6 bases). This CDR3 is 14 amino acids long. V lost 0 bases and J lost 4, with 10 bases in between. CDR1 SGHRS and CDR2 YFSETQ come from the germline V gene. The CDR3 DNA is TGCGCCAGCAGCTTGGGACAGGCCTTCTATGGCTACACCTTC. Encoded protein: CASSLGQAFYGYTF.

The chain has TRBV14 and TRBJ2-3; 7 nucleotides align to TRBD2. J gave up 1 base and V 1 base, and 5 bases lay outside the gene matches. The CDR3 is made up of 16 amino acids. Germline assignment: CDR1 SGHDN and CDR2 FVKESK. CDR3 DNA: TGTGCCAGCAGCCAAGGCAAGGCGGGGGGCACAGATACGCAGTATTTT. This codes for CASSQGKAGGTDTQYF.

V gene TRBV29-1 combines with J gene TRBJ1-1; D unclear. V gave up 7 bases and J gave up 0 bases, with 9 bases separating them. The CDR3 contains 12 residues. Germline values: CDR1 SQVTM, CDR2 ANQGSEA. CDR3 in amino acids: CSAIQMNTEAFF. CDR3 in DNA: TGCAGCGCAATACAGATGAACACTGAAGCTTTCTTT.

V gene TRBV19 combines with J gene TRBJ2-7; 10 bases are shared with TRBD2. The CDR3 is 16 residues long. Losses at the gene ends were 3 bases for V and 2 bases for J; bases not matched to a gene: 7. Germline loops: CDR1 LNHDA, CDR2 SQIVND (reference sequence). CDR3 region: CASSITASGGPYEQYF. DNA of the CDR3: TGTGCCAGTAGTATCACAGCTAGCGGGGGCCCCTACGAGCAGTACTTC.

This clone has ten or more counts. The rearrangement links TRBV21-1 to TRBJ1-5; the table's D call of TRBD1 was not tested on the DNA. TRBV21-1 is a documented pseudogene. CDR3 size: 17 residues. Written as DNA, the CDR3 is TGTGCCAGCAGCCCCCGGGACAGTATCAGGGAAAATCAGCCCCAGCATTTT. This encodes CASSPRDSIRENQPQHF.